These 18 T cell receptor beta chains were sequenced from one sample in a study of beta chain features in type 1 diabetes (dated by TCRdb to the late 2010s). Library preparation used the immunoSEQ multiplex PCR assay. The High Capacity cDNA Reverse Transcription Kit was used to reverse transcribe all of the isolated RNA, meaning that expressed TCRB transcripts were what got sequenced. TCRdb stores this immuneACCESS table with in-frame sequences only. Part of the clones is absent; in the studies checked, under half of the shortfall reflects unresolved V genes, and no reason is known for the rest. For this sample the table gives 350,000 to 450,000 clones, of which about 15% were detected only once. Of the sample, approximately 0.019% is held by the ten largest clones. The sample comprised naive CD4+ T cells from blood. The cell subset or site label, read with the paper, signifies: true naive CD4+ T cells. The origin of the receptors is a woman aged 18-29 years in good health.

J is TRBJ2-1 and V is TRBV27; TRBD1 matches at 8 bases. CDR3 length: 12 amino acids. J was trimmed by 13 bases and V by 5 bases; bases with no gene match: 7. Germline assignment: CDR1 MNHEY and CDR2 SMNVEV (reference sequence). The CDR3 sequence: CASSTQGAGQFF. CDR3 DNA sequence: TGTGCCAGCAGTACTCAGGGGGCCGGCCAGTTCTTC.

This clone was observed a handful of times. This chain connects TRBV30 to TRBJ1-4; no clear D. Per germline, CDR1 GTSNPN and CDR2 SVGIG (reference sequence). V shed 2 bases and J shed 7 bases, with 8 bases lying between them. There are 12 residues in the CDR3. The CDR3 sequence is CAWSHPGEKLFF. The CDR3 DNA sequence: TGTGCCTGGAGTCACCCGGGTGAAAAACTGTTTTTT. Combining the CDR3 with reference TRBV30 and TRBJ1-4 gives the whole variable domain SQTIHQWPATLVQPVGSPLSLECTVEGTSNPNLYWYRQAAGRGLQLLFYSVGIGQISSEVPQNLSASRPQDRQFILSSKKLLLSDSGFYLCAWSHPGEKLFFGSGTQLSVL.

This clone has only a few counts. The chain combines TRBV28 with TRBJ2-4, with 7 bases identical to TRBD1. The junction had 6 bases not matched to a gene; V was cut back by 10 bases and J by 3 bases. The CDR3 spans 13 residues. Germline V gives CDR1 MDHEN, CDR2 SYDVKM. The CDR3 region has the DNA TGTGCCACTTTTCGGGACAGCAAAAACATTCAGTACTTC. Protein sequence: CATFRDSKNIQYF. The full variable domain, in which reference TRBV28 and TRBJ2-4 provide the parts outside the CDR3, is DVKVTQSSRYLVKRTGEKVFLECVQDMDHENMFWYRQDPGLGLRLIYFSYDVKMKEKGDIPEGYSVSREKKERFSLILESASTNQTSMYLCATFRDSKNIQYFGAGTRLSVL.

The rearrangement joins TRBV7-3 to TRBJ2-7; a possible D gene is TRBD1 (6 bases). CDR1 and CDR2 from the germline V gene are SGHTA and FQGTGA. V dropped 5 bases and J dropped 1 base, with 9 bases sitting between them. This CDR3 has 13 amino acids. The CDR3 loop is CASSKDRSYEQYF. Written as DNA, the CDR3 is TGTGCCAGCAGCAAGGACAGATCCTACGAGCAGTACTTC.

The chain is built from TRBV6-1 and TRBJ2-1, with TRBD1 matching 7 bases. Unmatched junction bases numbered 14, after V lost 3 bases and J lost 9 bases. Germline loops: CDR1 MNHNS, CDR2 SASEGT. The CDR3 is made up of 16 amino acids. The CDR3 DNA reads TGTGCCAGCAGTGACCCGGGACAGATTGGGTCCGGTGAGCAGTTCTTC. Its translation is CASSDPGQIGSGEQFF.

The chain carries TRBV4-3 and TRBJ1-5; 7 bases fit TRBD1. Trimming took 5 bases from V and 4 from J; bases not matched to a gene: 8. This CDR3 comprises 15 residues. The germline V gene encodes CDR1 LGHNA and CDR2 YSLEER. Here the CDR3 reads CASSNDRELNQPQHF. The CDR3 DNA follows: TGCGCCAGCAGCAACGACAGGGAGTTGAATCAGCCCCAGCATTTT.

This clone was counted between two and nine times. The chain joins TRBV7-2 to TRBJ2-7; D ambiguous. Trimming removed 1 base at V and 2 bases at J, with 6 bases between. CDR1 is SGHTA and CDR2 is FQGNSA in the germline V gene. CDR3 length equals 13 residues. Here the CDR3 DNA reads TGTGCCAGCAGCTTAGAGCCGACCTACGAGCAGTACTTC. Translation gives CASSLEPTYEQYF.

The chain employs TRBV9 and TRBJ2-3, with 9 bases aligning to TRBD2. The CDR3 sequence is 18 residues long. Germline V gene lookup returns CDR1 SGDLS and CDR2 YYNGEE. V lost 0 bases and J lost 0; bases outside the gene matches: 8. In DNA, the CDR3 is TGTGCCAGCAGCGTAGATCATTTGACTAGCGGTAGCACAGATACGCAGTATTTT. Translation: CASSVDHLTSGSTDTQYF.

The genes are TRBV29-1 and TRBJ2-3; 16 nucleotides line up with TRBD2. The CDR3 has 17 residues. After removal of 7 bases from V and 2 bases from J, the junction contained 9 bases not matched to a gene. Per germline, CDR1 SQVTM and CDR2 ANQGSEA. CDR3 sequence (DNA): TGCAGCGCTGCGGGACTAGCGGGAGGGCCGTCCACAGATACGCAGTATTTT. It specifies CSAAGLAGGPSTDTQYF.

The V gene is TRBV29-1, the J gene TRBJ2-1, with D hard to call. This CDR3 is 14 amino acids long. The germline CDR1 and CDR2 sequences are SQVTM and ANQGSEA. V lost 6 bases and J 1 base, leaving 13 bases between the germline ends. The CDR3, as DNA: TGCAGCGTGGCGAGGCTGTTGTCCTACAATGAGCAGTTCTTC. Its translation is CSVARLLSYNEQFF.

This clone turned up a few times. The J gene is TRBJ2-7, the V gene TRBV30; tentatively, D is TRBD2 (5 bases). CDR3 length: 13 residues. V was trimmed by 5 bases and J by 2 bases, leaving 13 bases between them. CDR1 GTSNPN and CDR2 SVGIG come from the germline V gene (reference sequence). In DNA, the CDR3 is TGTGCCTGGGATGCGGGCCCAACCTACGAGCAGTACTTC. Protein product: CAWDAGPTYEQYF.

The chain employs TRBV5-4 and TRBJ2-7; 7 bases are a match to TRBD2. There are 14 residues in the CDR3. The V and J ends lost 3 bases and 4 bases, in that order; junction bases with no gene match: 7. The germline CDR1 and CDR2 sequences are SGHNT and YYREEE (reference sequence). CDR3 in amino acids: CASSYVGREYEQYF. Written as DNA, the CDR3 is TGTGCCAGCAGCTATGTGGGGAGGGAGTACGAGCAGTACTTC.

CDR3 sequence: CSVGTSGAYEQYF. For the CDR3, the DNA is TGCAGCGTTGGGACTAGCGGAGCCTACGAGCAGTACTTC. The chain couples TRBV29-1 to TRBJ2-7, with TRBD2 matching 10 bases. V was clipped by 4 bases and J by 2 bases; unmatched bases: 2. CDR1 SQVTM and CDR2 ANQGSEA come from the germline V gene. The CDR3 contains 13 residues.

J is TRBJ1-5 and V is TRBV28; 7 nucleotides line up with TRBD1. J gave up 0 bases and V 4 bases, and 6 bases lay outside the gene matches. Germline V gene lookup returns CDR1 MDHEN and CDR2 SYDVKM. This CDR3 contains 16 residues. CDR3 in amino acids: CASSSGQPYSNQPQHF. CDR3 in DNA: TGTGCCAGCAGTTCGGGACAGCCCTATAGCAATCAGCCCCAGCATTTT.

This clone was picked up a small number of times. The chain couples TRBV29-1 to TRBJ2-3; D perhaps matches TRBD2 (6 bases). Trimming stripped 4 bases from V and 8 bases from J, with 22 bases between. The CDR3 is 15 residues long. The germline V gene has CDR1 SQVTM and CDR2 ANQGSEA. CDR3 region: CSVVRGTPGTATQYF. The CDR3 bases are TGCAGCGTTGTAAGAGGGACTCCGGGGACGGCTACGCAGTATTTT.

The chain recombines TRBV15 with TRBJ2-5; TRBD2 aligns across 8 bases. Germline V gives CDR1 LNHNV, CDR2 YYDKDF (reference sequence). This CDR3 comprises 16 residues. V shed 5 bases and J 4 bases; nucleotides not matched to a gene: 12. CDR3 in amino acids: CATSLGLSGRGETQYF. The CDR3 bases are TGTGCCACCAGCCTGGGGTTGAGCGGGAGAGGAGAGACCCAGTACTTC.

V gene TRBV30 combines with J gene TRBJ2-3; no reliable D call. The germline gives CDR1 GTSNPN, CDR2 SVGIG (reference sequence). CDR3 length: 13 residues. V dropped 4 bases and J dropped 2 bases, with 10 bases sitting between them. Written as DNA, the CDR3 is TGTGCCTGGACCGCGGTACCCACAGATACGCAGTATTTT. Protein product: CAWTAVPTDTQYF.

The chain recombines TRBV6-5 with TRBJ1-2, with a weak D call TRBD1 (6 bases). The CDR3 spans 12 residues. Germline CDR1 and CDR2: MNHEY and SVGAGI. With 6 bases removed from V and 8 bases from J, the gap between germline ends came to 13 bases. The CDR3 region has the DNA TGTGCCAGCAGCCTACAGGGCAGAGGCTACACCTTC. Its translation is CASSLQGRGYTF.